A single TCR beta chain is shown here with its context. What it binds is unknown. Germline loops: CDR1 MDHEN, CDR2 SYDVKM. This CDR3 has 14 amino acids. The germline V and J ends were trimmed by 4 bases and 9 bases, with 16 bases remaining between them. These data are taken from a study of shared clonotypes between healthy human individuals. Study conclusions and caveats: Enrolling few donors narrowed the genetic and exposure-history diversity that was represented.

TCRdb's table, derived via immunoSEQ multiplex PCR, lists solely in-frame clones and lacks some. The data show about 690,000 clones, with 90% seen just once and 30% to 40% held by the top ten. The V and J genes are TRBV28 and TRBJ2-1; TRBD1 or TRBD2 may be the D gene (5 bases each). Sequenced material: memory CD8+ T cells from PBMCs. The subset: CD45RO+ cells pooled with CCR7-negative TemRA cells. The clonotype comes from a man younger than 30 in good health. Some clones in this sample may be carry-over from other donors' samples. CDR3 amino acids: CASSSGTQVFEQFF. In DNA, the CDR3 is TGTGCCAGCAGTTCCGGGACCCAGGTGTTTGAGCAGTTCTTC.